This T cell receptor (beta chain) was obtained from a study of shared clonotypes between healthy human individuals. Study overall: CD8 memory received one plate per donor, CD8 naive two, CD4 memory three and CD4 naive three.

V shed 1 base, J shed 2 bases, and the junction held 7 bases outside the gene matches. The germline CDR1 and CDR2 sequences are MDHEN and SYDVKM. This CDR3 contains 19 residues. Donors had no recently reported acute infections or vaccinations and were HIV-negative. Every contributor of samples was a Caucasian grown-up residing in Nashville, Tennessee. At deep level, the assay was performed. Only in-frame clones appear in the TCRdb table, and some are missing; sequencing was by immunoSEQ multiplex PCR. In the table there are under 650,000 clones, 90% to 96% of which are singletons. The chain uses TRBV28 and TRBJ2-6; 11 bases fit TRBD1. The sequence was collected from a woman under 40 in good health. Sequencing input: naive CD4+ T cells sorted from blood. Subset here: CD45RA+ positively selected. In DNA form, the CDR3 reads TGTGCCAGCAGTTTATCTTTCGGACAGGGGGCCCCTGGGGCCAACGTCCTGACTTTC. Protein sequence: CASSLSFGQGAPGANVLTF.